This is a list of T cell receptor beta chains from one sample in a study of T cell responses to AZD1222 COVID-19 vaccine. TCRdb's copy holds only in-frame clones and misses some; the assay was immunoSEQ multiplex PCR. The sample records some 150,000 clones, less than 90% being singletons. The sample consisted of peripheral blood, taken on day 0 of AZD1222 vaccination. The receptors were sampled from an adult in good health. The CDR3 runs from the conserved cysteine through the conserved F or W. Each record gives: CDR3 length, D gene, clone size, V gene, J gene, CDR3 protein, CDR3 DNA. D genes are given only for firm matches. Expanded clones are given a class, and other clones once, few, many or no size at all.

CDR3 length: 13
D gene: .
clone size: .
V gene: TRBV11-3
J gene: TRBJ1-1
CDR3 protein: CASSFNSGTEAFF
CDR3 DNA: TGTGCCAGCAGCTTTAACAGTGGCACTGAAGCTTTCTTT

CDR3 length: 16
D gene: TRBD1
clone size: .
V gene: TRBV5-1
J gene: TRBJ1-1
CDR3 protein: CASSHGTGSMDTEAFF
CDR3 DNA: TGCGCCAGCAGTCACGGGACAGGGAGTATGGACACTGAAGCTTTCTTT

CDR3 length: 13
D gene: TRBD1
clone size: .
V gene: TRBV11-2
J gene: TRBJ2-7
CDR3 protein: CASSHWDRPHFSF
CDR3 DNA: TGTGCCAGCAGCCACTGGGACAGGCCCCACTTTTCCTTC

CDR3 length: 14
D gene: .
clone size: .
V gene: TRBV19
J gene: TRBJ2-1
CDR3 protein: CASLGAGGYNEQFF
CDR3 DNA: TGTGCCAGTCTTGGCGCCGGGGGTTACAATGAGCAGTTCTTC

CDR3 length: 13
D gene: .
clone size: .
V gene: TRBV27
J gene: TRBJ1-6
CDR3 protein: CASTTLGISPLHF
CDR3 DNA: TGTGCCAGCACCACCCTTGGGATATCACCCCTCCACTTT

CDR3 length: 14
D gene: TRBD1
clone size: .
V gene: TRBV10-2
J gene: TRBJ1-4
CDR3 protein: CASQEGQGSEKLFF
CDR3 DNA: TGCGCCAGCCAAGAGGGACAGGGGAGTGAAAAACTGTTTTTT

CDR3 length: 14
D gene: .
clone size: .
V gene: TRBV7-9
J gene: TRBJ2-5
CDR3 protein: CASSPGGTMETQYF
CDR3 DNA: TGTGCCAGCAGTCCCGGAGGTACTATGGAGACCCAGTACTTC

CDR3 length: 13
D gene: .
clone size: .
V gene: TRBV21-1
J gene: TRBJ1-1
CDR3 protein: CASSIRLGRAAFF
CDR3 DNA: TGTGCCAGCAGCATCCGGTTAGGGCGGGCAGCTTTCTTT

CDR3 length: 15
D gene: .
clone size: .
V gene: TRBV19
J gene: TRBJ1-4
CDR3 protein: CASSIGEGFDEKLFF
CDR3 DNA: TGTGCCAGTAGTATAGGGGAGGGATTTGATGAAAAACTGTTTTTT

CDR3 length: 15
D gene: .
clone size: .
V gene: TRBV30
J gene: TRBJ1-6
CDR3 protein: CAWSAGSAMSSPLHF
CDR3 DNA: TGTGCCTGGAGTGCCGGGAGCGCTATGAGTTCACCCCTCCACTTT

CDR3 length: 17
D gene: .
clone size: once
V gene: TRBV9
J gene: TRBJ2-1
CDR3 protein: CASSPRGGPISYNEQFF
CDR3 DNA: TGTGCCAGCAGCCCCCGTGGGGGCCCTATATCCTACAATGAGCAGTTCTTC

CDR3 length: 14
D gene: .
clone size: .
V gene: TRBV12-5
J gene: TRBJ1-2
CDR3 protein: CASGLSEGSAGYTF
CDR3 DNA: TGTGCTAGTGGTTTGTCCGAGGGTTCGGCTGGCTACACCTTC

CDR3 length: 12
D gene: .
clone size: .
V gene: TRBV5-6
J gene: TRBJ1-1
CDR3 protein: CASNILNTEAFF
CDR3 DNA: TGTGCCAGCAACATATTGAACACTGAAGCTTTCTTT

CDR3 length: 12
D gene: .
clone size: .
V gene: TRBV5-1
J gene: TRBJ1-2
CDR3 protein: CASSSGLWGYTF
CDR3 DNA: TGCGCCAGCAGCTCGGGACTTTGGGGCTACACCTTC

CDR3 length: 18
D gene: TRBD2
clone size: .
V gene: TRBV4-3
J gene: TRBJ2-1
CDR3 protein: CASSQETSGRGSYNEQFF
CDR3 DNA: TGCGCCAGCAGCCAAGAGACTAGCGGGAGGGGCTCCTACAATGAGCAGTTCTTC

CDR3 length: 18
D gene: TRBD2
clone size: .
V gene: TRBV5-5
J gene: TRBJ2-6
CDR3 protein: CASSQTSGASSGANVLTF
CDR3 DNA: TGTGCCAGCAGCCAGACTAGCGGGGCTAGCTCTGGGGCCAACGTCCTGACTTTC

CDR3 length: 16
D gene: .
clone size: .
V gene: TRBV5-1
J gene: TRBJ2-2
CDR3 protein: CASSLGQLGNTGELFF
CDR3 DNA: TGCGCCAGCAGCTTGGGGCAGTTAGGGAACACCGGGGAGCTGTTTTTT

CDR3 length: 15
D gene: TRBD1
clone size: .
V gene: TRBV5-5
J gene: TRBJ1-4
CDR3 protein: CASSLTDRGPEKLFF
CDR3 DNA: TGTGCCAGCAGCTTGACGGACAGGGGGCCTGAAAAACTGTTTTTT

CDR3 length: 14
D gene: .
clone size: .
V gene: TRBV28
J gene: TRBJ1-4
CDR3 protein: CASSLGGAGEKLFF
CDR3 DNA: TGTGCCAGCAGTTTGGGGGGCGCCGGTGAAAAACTGTTTTTT

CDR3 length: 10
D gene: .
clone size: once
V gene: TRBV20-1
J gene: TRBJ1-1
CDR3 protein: CRGGNTEAFF
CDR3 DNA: TGCAGGGGGGGCAACACTGAAGCTTTCTTT

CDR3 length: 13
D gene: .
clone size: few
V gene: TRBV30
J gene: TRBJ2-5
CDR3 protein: CAWSPGAQETQYF
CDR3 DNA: TGTGCCTGGAGTCCAGGGGCGCAAGAGACCCAGTACTTC

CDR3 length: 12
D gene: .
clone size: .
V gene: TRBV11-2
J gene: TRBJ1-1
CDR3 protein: CASSLARTEAFF
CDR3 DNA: TGTGCCAGCAGCTTGGCGCGAACTGAAGCTTTCTTT